The clone carrying this T cell receptor beta chain has a handful of counts. The length of the CDR3 is 14 residues. Trimming removed 8 bases at V and 7 bases at J, with 20 bases between. Germline values: CDR1 MDHEN, CDR2 SYDVKM. These data originate in a study of blood T cell repertoires in COVID-19. Data came from immunoSEQ multiplex PCR; TCRdb stores just in-frame clones and leaves some out. The sample yields 97,000 or so clones, roughly 82% seen once. The sequence came from an elderly man with acute or convalescent COVID-19. The gene calls are TRBV28 and TRBJ1-1; TRBD1 might be the D (6 bases). The specimen was peripheral blood. The CDR3 is CASVGRGEALEAFF. CDR3 nucleotide sequence: TGTGCCAGCGTTGGCAGGGGTGAGGCGCTTGAAGCTTTCTTT.